Following are 15 T cell receptor beta chains from one sample sequenced in a study of T cells after yellow fever vaccination. TCRdb re-analysed the 5' RACE reads in MiXCR, keeping a single row per CDR3 protein. The table shows about 130,000 distinct CDR3 sequences, with about 8.4% occurring only once. The starting material was CD8+ T cells sorted from PBMCs, obtained on the day of the yellow fever booster vaccination. Receptors originate from a man in his late teens or twenties who received the YFV17D yellow fever vaccine.

This clonotype was seen more than once but under ten times. The V gene is TRBV7-9, the J gene TRBJ2-7; the D is unclear. Germline lookup yields CDR1 SEHNR and CDR2 FQNEAQ (reference sequence). The length of the CDR3 is 13 residues. Trimming stripped 5 bases from V and 0 bases from J, with 8 bases between. CDR3 region: CASSPPLSYEQYV. CDR3 DNA: TGTGCCAGCAGCCCGCCTCTCTCCTACGAGCAGTACGTC.

This chain connects TRBV20-1 to TRBJ1-1; tentative D call: TRBD1 (6 bases). The CDR3 runs 14 residues. The germline V gene encodes CDR1 DFQATT and CDR2 SNEGSKA (reference sequence). V gave up 2 bases and J gave up 8 bases, with 18 bases separating them. CDR3 nucleotide sequence: TGCAGTGCTAGACCATTACAGGGAGAAACGGAAGCTTTCTTT. Protein product: CSARPLQGETEAFF.

The sample holds many counts of this clonotype. This chain links TRBV9 with TRBJ1-3; TRBD1 agrees at 7 bases. The V gene end was trimmed by 3 bases and the J gene end by 0 bases; junction bases not matched to a gene: 6. The CDR3 is made up of 16 amino acids. Per germline, CDR1 SGDLS and CDR2 YYNGEE. The DNA of the CDR3 is TGTGCCAGCAGCGCATTAGGGGGCTTCTCTGGAAACACCATATATTTT. Its translation is CASSALGGFSGNTIYF.

The chain carries TRBV12-3 or TRBV12-4 and TRBJ2-2; D might be TRBD2 (5 bases). The CDR3 length is 15 residues. V lost 7 bases, J lost 7 bases, and 19 bases lay in between. The CDR3 is CASTMPVGEGGELFF. CDR3 DNA sequence: TGTGCCAGCACTATGCCCGTCGGTGAGGGCGGGGAGCTGTTTTTT.

J is TRBJ1-2 and V is TRBV3-1; D remains unclear. The germline V and J ends were trimmed by 3 bases and 0 bases, with 11 bases remaining between them. Germline assignment: CDR1 LGHDT and CDR2 YNNKEL (reference sequence). This CDR3 has 15 residues. The CDR3 DNA reads as TGTGCCAGCAGCCACCCGGGATCAGCTAACTATGGCTACACCTTC. Encoded protein: CASSHPGSANYGYTF.

The J gene is TRBJ2-7, the V gene TRBV7-8; TRBD1 or TRBD2 may be the D gene (5 bases each). V lost 0 bases and J 0 bases, leaving 9 bases between the germline ends. From germline, CDR1 is SGHVS and CDR2 FQNEAQ. CDR3 length: 15 residues. CDR3 loop: CASSLAYGGSYEQYV. For the CDR3, the DNA is TGTGCCAGCAGCTTAGCGTATGGGGGCTCCTACGAGCAGTACGTC.

V usage is TRBV7-8 and J usage is TRBJ2-6, with 9 bases identical to TRBD1. The CDR3 extends over 17 amino acids. V was clipped by 5 bases and J by 0 bases; unmatched bases: 5. Germline-derived CDR1 and CDR2 are SGHVS and FQNEAQ. The CDR3 is CASSLQGAYSGANVLTF. Written as DNA, the CDR3 is TGTGCCAGCAGCCTACAGGGGGCCTACTCTGGGGCCAACGTCCTGACTTTC.

The J gene is TRBJ1-2, the V gene TRBV6-2 or TRBV6-3; TRBD1 aligns across 8 bases. This CDR3 contains 14 residues. The trim removed 5 bases at V and 4 bases at J, leaving 6 bases unmatched. Germline V lookup: CDR1 MNHEY, CDR2 SVGEGT. The CDR3 here is CASSPGTGGYGYTF. CDR3 DNA: TGTGCCAGCAGTCCGGGGACAGGCGGCTATGGCTACACCTTC.

This clonotype was seen a few times. The CDR3 coding sequence is TGCGCCAGCAGCCAAGATGAGGACGAGTGGCCGGGATACGAGCAGTACTTC. Amino acid sequence: CASSQDEDEWPGYEQYF. The chain combines TRBV4-1 with TRBJ2-7; perhaps TRBD2 as D (5 bases). Deletions cut 0 bases from V and 4 bases from J, with 19 bases between. Germline CDR1 is MGHRA and CDR2 is YSYEKL. CDR3 length equals 17 residues.

This clonotype was detected a few times. CDR3 nucleotide sequence: TGTGCCAGCAGCCCTCTAGCGGGACCGAACACCGGGGAGCTGTTTTTT. Translated, it gives CASSPLAGPNTGELFF. The chain joins TRBV3-1 to TRBJ2-2; 9 bases match TRBD2. The CDR3 covers 16 residues. V was clipped by 4 bases and J by 0 bases; unmatched bases: 3. Germline CDR1 LGHDT, CDR2 YNNKEL (reference sequence).

The table lists this clonotype with many counts. The rearrangement joins TRBV18 to TRBJ2-7; D gene uncertain. CDR1 is KGHSH and CDR2 is LQKENI in the germline V gene. The CDR3 spans 13 residues. V was trimmed by 4 bases and J by 3 bases, leaving 10 bases between them. The CDR3 protein is CASSLSQVYEQYV. In DNA, the CDR3 is TGTGCCAGCTCACTAAGCCAGGTCTACGAGCAGTACGTC.

This clonotype was recorded a few times. This rearrangement joins TRBV6-4 to TRBJ2-1; 8 bases map to TRBD1. The CDR3 loop spans 14 amino acids. V trimming: 0 bases; J trimming: 12 bases; junction bases outside the gene matches: 7. Germline CDR1 reads MRHNA; CDR2 reads SNTAGT. The CDR3 bases are TGTGCCAGCAGTGACTCGGCAGGGGGCTTCGTGCAGTTCTTC. It is translated as CASSDSAGGFVQFF.

V gene TRBV4-3 combines with J gene TRBJ1-5; TRBD1 might be the D (5 bases). V was pared by 1 base and J by 7 bases, with 14 bases between. CDR3 length equals 15 residues. Germline values: CDR1 LGHNA, CDR2 YSLEER. Here the CDR3 DNA reads TGCGCCAGCAGCCAAGGATCCGCAGGGAACCAGCCCCAGCATTTT. Translated: CASSQGSAGNQPQHF.

The chain uses TRBV24-1 and TRBJ1-6; D possibly corresponds to TRBD1 (5 bases). Per the germline V gene, CDR1 is KGHDR and CDR2 is SFDVKD. The V and J ends lost 3 bases and 9 bases respectively, with 11 bases between them. This CDR3 comprises 14 residues. The CDR3 DNA reads as TGTGCCACCAGTGATCGGGGAGGGACTTCACCCCTCCACTTT. This sequence encodes CATSDRGGTSPLHF.

This clonotype was counted between two and nine times. The chain employs TRBV6-6 and TRBJ2-7; TRBD1 aligns across 9 bases. Germline V gives CDR1 MNHNY, CDR2 SVGAGI (reference sequence). CDR3 length equals 13 residues. Trimming cost V 5 bases and J 6 bases; bases outside gene matches: 5. CDR3 sequence (DNA): TGTGCCAGCAGTACTACAGGGGGCGGCGAGCAGTACTTC. It translates to CASSTTGGGEQYF.